Listed below are T cell receptor beta chains from one sample, sequenced in a study of shared clonotypes between healthy human individuals. Repertoires were generated with immunoSEQ multiplex PCR, while TCRdb's copy carries only in-frame clones and drops some. The table shows 2,100,000 or so clones, with 90% to 96% occurring only once. The sequenced sample consisted of naive CD4+ T cells sorted from blood. These receptors originate from a young man in good health. Each CDR3 is given without its conserved first and last residue. Each record gives: J gene, V gene, CDR3 protein.

>TRBJ2-7|TRBV30
AYKENHYEQY
>TRBJ1-2|TRBV7-2
ASSLEGVTTYGYT
>TRBJ1-3|TRBV2
ASSLDRGRGNTIY
>TRBJ2-7|TRBV15
ATSRQGAHEQY
>TRBJ1-2|TRBV9
ASSIGAPNYGYT
>TRBJ1-1|TRBV18
ASSLSGLLNTEAF
>TRBJ2-5|TRBV7-9
ASSLVTSGQETQY
>TRBJ2-2|TRBV28
ANLRGQNTGELF
>TRBJ1-3|TRBV28
ASSLGGLAGNTIY
>TRBJ2-5|TRBV2
ASRQGLAGTQY
>TRBJ2-7|TRBV10-2
ASREGTSYEQY
>TRBJ2-7|TRBV18
ASSPLDSPSSYEQY
>TRBJ1-1|TRBV2
ASSELAGPGLPNTEAF
>TRBJ2-7|TRBV7-2
ASSLDPGTPTGQY
>TRBJ1-4|TRBV4-1
ASSQGGSGFNEKLF
>TRBJ1-2|TRBV18
ASSPGSDANYGYT